One TCR beta chain is described in this entry. V lost 6 bases to trimming and J lost 4 bases; unmatched junction nucleotides: 6. The germline gives CDR1 MNHEY, CDR2 SMNVEV (reference sequence). The CDR3 has 15 residues. The data were taken from a study of blood T cell repertoires in COVID-19. Study summary: Acute and convalescent COVID-19 samples came from the United States, Italy and Spain. From T cells, B-cell-depleted T cells, or PBMCs came the material, which was cDNA or gDNA.

Per the authors' pipeline: Nucleated cell number was recorded as an estimate derived from reference gene primer amplification. Sequencing used immunoSEQ multiplex PCR; TCRdb keeps in-frame clones, though not all of them. V and J calls and clone size are as listed in that table; D and trimming were resolved from the DNA. Here the sample spans about 300,000 clones, 86% being singletons. The sample taken for sequencing was peripheral blood. This sequence originates from a woman aged 45-60 years with acute or convalescent COVID-19. The gene calls are TRBV27 and TRBJ1-4; 9 bases align to TRBD1. The CDR3 DNA sequence: TGTGCCAGCAGCGACCCGGGACAGGGTAATGAAAAACTGTTTTTT. The encoded protein is CASSDPGQGNEKLFF.